This T cell receptor (beta chain) was profiled in a study of cytomegalovirus exposure and HLA in healthy donors (dated by TCRdb to about 2017). Broadly, across the study: In an earlier analysis of roughly 500 of the donors, about 260 Gb of sequence data and 90 million to 120 million unique TCR beta sequences from roughly 190 million T cells were reported. To predict cytomegalovirus infection status, the study brought together high-throughput TCR immunosequencing, statistical association of individual TCRs with disease status, and machine learning. Using immunosequencing, the study profiled T cell repertoires from 666 subjects and related those repertoires to cytomegalovirus serostatus. All discovery cohort repertoires had been generated using a single sequencing platform. Among some 400 genotyped donors of the cohort, an average of about 240,000 unique TCR beta nucleotide sequences were sequenced per donor, roughly a sixth of them non-productive. Besides the first cohort of some 670 subjects, a separate validation cohort made up of roughly 120 different subjects was used. To decide whether each TCR beta V gene segment behaved as functional or pseudogenic, an earlier analysis of approximately 590 of the donors relied on high-throughput TCR beta sequencing. The aim of the study was to test whether cataloging public T cell receptors could identify signatures of past pathogen exposure. A handful of DR-DQ haplotypes were handled as single units for association and clustering because linkage in the cohort was strong. Alongside the repertoire data, information on donor age, sex, ethnicity and CMV serostatus was compiled. The number of donors typed differed by locus, with about 629-630 for A, B, C, DRB1 and DQB1, 522 for DQA1, under 610 for DPA1, and some 440 for DPB1. Genome-wide SNP genotypes for about 55% of the 666 donors were used in a later genetic analysis, which treated that subset as a discovery cohort. HLA typing covered class I and class II loci at four-digit resolution. Of the approximately 400 genotyped donors, 65% to 90% fell in the genetic ancestry cluster associated with self-reported Caucasian donors. An early release covering roughly 600 HLA-typed donors comprised approximately 290 gigabases of sequencing data and roughly 86 million unique TCR sequences. In a later analysis, previously published TCR beta repertoires from hundreds of donors were re-analyzed and high-resolution HLA genotyping was added so that TCR occurrence patterns could be studied. In the later analysis, no new phenotypic data were used to find candidate immune exposures; instead, reliance was placed on TCR beta sequences and their occurrence across donors.

The cohort comprised around 690 healthy bone marrow donors. At the time of sampling, all cohort members were nominally healthy, though unrecorded immune exposures were likely present. The donor tested CMV seronegative and was one of the 352 seronegative cohort members. Each donor provided a peripheral blood sample, and peripheral blood mononuclear cells were used for TCR beta sequencing. Genomic DNA was extracted from the blood cell samples with the Qiagen DNeasy Blood Extraction Kit. Points the paper makes about the study in general: This cohort had only TCR beta chains sequenced, and the lack of alpha or paired-chain data limited which features could be detected. In a later analysis, HLA-associated TCR beta chains showed more clonal expansion and lower generation probabilities than non-associated chains that were equally common. In an earlier analysis of 587 of the donors, most TCR beta V segments appeared in productive rearrangements about 87% or about 30% of the time, broadly matching IMGT annotations. A later analysis associated about 16,000 TCR beta sequences with specific HLA alleles at a false discovery rate of 0.05. Most TCR sequences were observed very rarely across donors, whereas some public TCRs were present in many individuals. A total of fewer than 200 TCR beta chains were listed by the study as associated with cytomegalovirus. In a later genetic analysis, a missense DCLRE1C variant was associated with V-gene and J-gene trimming of TCR beta chains, and the association was replicated in an independent cohort. A later analysis found that TCR association rates varied across HLA loci, with DRB1 alleles showing the most associated TCRs and HLA-C alleles the fewest. Linkage disequilibrium might explain the correlated functional status among segregating V segments, but an unknown experimental factor could not be excluded. In vitro tests confirmed that three of the cytomegalovirus-associated TCR beta chains recognize cytomegalovirus antigens. According to a later analysis, most CMV-associated TCR beta chains appeared to be HLA-restricted, and the HLA associations seemed to be driven largely by CMV exposure. According to the authors, the approach could potentially be generalized to other disease states and immunological phenotypes. A group of highly shared sequence variants was considered likely to be a technical artifact of the sequencing pipeline. Sequencing depth was assumed to be roughly uniform across donors in the presence/absence analyses, though that assumption may not hold. Several of the top co-occurrence clusters appeared to be linked to parvovirus B19, influenza, CMV and Epstein-Barr virus, according to a later analysis. In a later genetic analysis, fewer N-insertions in productive TCRs were reported among donors in an Asian-associated ancestry cluster than the 666-donor mean. Assigning TCR associations to individual alleles was difficult when HLA alleles, especially DR and DQ, strongly co-occurred. Because some donors lacked HLA typing at each locus, the association tests relied only on the typed subset. CMV serostatus was the only immune exposure information available for the cohort. In both the original and validation cohorts, the classifier was reported to diagnose cytomegalovirus status with high specificity and sensitivity. Because counts were too low, roughly 16 rarely observed V segments, including chromosome 9 orphons, were left out of the earlier analysis of 587 of the donors. A further reported finding was that TCR beta sequences accurately predicted the HLA-A and HLA-B alleles for most subjects in the first cohort.

Regarding this clone: The target of this receptor is not known.

Libraries came from the immunoSEQ multiplex PCR assay. For the multiplex PCR, a mixture combining 60 forward primers for TCR Vbeta segments and 13 reverse primers for TCR Jbeta segments was used. The CDR3 region of rearranged TCR beta genes was amplified from genomic DNA with a multiplex PCR assay. On the Illumina HiSeq System, the amplified TCR beta libraries were sequenced as 87-base-pair reads. Per the authors' processing: A later analysis tallied 70 million to 100 million unique TCR beta chains across the approximately 670 repertoires, and roughly 11 million of those chains were shared by two or more donors. To remove PCR and sequencing errors, raw reads were error-corrected and collapsed into unique sequences using a nearest-neighbor algorithm that merged closely related sequences. CDR3 sequences were aligned to IMGT reference sequences to assign V, D and J gene segments. For a sequence to be retained, a match of at least six nucleotides was required to both a V gene segment and a J gene segment. A rearrangement counted as productive if the CDR3 had no stop codons and remained in frame with V and J, and every other rearrangement counted as non-productive. Following IMGT convention, CDR3 was defined as the stretch from the second conserved V-encoded cysteine to the conserved J-encoded phenylalanine. Sequences without an unambiguous match to a single V gene segment were excluded from the earlier analysis of about 600 of the donors. An earlier analysis of 587 of the donors called V segments functional above 56.7% productive rearrangements and segregating when the between-donor standard deviation exceeded 5%. A statistical classification framework was built to diagnose cytomegalovirus status from the catalog of TCR beta chain sequences. V and J gene assignment, in a later analysis, came from comparing TCR nucleotide sequences with IMGT/GENE-DB human TR gene sequences. In a later analysis, CDR3 sequences and most-parsimonious VDJ recombination scenarios were assigned using the TCRdist pipeline. A later analysis defined each TCR beta chain by its CDR3 amino acid sequence plus V-gene family, and excluded reads lacking a unique V-gene family. As a way to deal with suspected cross-contamination and a sequencing artifact, a later analysis dropped over 550 nucleotide sequences that were highly shared and had low generation probability. A later analysis calculated a clonal expansion index for each public chain from normalized within-repertoire ranks of inferred template counts. Generation probabilities in a later analysis came from a VDJ recombination model fitted to out-of-frame rearrangements, and those results were checked against IGoR. A later analysis scored TCR-TCR, TCR-HLA and TCR-CMV co-occurrence with hypergeometric tests, applying a repertoire-size bias correction to TCR pairs. A later analysis estimated false discovery rates by permuting HLA or CMV assignments 20 times. A later analysis grouped co-occurring TCRs with DBSCAN, adding TCRdist sequence similarity when clustering within HLA-allele-positive subsets. For co-occurrence clustering, repertoires with fewer than 30,000 or more than 120,000 public chains were excluded, along with roughly five repertoires with anomalous nucleotide sharing. The table comes from immuneACCESS by way of TCRdb, which keeps in-frame sequences with V and J called. Part of the clones is missing from these tables; in studies checked, under half for an unresolved V gene and the rest for unknown reasons. The V and J calls and clone size are taken from that table; D and trimming were inferred from the DNA. This sample's listing comprises about 140,000 clones. The ten largest clones represent 2.2% of the sample.

The clonotype comes from a woman between 18 and 29 years old in good health and CMV-seronegative. What was sequenced was PBMCs.

The CDR3 region reads CASSIGGGQGLDEQYF. The DNA reads TGTGCCAGTAGTATAGGGGGGGGACAGGGTCTGGACGAGCAGTACTTC. The chain couples TRBV19 to TRBJ2-7; the junction holds 9 bases that match TRBD1. Trimming takes 1 base off V and 5 bases off J; junction bases not matched to a gene: 9. The germline V gene (reference sequence) gives CDR1 as LNHDA and CDR2 as SQIVND. The CDR3, cysteine through phenylalanine, is 16 amino acids long. Just the 48-base CDR3 DNA is kept, in frame starting at base 1.